The rows below give T cell receptor beta chains drawn from one sample of a study of shared clonotypes between healthy human individuals. TCRdb's table, derived via immunoSEQ multiplex PCR, lists solely in-frame clones and lacks some. Seen here are roughly 1 million clones, roughly 70% observed once, and the top ten hold about 1.5%. The specimen was memory CD4+ T cells sorted from blood. The receptor set was obtained from a man aged 18-30 years in good health. CDR3s include the opening cysteine and the closing phenylalanine or tryptophan. Each record gives: D gene, V gene, J gene, clone size, CDR3 protein, CDR3 DNA. D genes are given only for firm matches. Only some rows state a clone size, as once, few, many or a class for expanded clones.

>.|TRBV6-5|TRBJ2-7|.
CASSYSRARTPYEQYF
TGTGCCAGCAGTTACTCCCGGGCCCGAACCCCCTACGAGCAGTACTTC
>.|TRBV5-1|TRBJ2-3|few
CASSPGFITTDTQYF
TGCGCCAGCAGCCCGGGTTTTATTACAACAGATACGCAGTATTTT
>.|TRBV5-4|TRBJ1-2|many
CASSFSASQGYTF
TGTGCCAGCAGCTTTTCTGCTAGTCAGGGCTACACCTTC
>TRBD2|TRBV6-1|TRBJ2-3|.
CASSENSGGASDTQYF
TGTGCCAGCAGTGAGAATAGCGGGGGGGCCTCAGATACGCAGTATTTT
>.|TRBV7-9|TRBJ2-7|many
CASSRDNSYEQYF
TGTGCCAGCAGCCGGGACAACTCCTACGAGCAGTACTTC
>.|TRBV7-9|TRBJ1-5|.
CASSTDVSNQPQHF
TGTGCCAGCAGCACCGACGTCAGCAATCAGCCCCAGCATTTT
>.|TRBV30|TRBJ1-1|.
CAWSTLMNTEAFF
TGTGCCTGGAGTACACTAATGAACACTGAAGCTTTCTTT
>TRBD1|TRBV10-3|TRBJ2-6|.
CAISVSTGGAGANVLTF
TGTGCCATCAGTGTTTCGACAGGGGGCGCTGGGGCCAACGTCCTGACTTTC
>TRBD2|TRBV18|TRBJ2-1|.
CASSPPSTSANNEQFF
TGTGCCAGCTCACCACCGTCGACTAGCGCGAACAATGAGCAGTTCTTC
>TRBD1|TRBV7-9|TRBJ2-5|.
CASSLTTGVQETQYF
TGTGCCAGCAGCTTAACGACAGGGGTACAAGAGACCCAGTACTTC
>TRBD1|TRBV5-4|TRBJ1-2|.
CASSPDRTYGYTF
TGTGCCAGCAGCCCGGACAGGACCTATGGCTACACCTTC
>.|TRBV19|TRBJ1-2|.
CASSIDHFGYGYTF
TGTGCCAGTAGTATAGACCACTTCGGATATGGCTACACCTTC
>TRBD2|TRBV18|TRBJ2-3|.
CASSRLAGSTDTQYF
TGTGCCAGCTCACGACTAGCGGGAAGCACAGATACGCAGTATTTT
>.|TRBV6-1|TRBJ1-6|.
CASQSSYNSPLHF
TGTGCCAGCCAAAGCTCCTATAATTCACCCCTCCACTTT
>.|TRBV27|TRBJ2-3|.
CASSLGRATDTQYF
TGTGCCAGCAGTTTAGGAAGGGCTACAGATACGCAGTATTTT
>TRBD2|TRBV7-9|TRBJ2-1|.
CASRKAAGVTYNEQFF
TGTGCCAGCAGAAAAGCAGCGGGAGTAACCTACAATGAGCAGTTCTTC
>TRBD2|TRBV15|TRBJ2-1|.
CATSRDRLAQQFF
TGTGCCACCAGCAGAGATAGACTAGCGCAGCAGTTCTTC
>.|TRBV28|TRBJ2-3|.
CASSLGQGGKYF
TGTGCCAGCAGTTTAGGTCAGGGGGGCAAGTATTTT
>.|TRBV19|TRBJ1-1|few
CASKAGSSNTEAFF
TGTGCCAGTAAGGCGGGTTCTTCGAACACTGAAGCTTTCTTT
>.|TRBV6-5|TRBJ1-4|.
CASSHLHWEKLFF
TGTGCCAGCAGTCACTTACATTGGGAAAAACTGTTTTTT
>TRBD1|TRBV6-5|TRBJ2-4|many
CASSSDRDIQYF
TGTGCCAGCAGCTCCGACAGGGACATTCAGTACTTC
>.|TRBV6-1|TRBJ1-6|.
CASSVAGSSYNSPLHF
TGTGCCAGCAGTGTGGCAGGGAGCTCCTATAATTCACCCCTCCACTTT
>.|TRBV28|TRBJ1-2|.
CASSDRVYGYTF
TGTGCCAGCAGTGACAGAGTCTATGGCTACACCTTC
>TRBD2|TRBV4-3|TRBJ2-7|.
CASRYPSGLAPYQIYEQYF
TGCGCCAGCAGGTACCCCTCGGGACTAGCGCCATATCAAATTTACGAGCAGTACTTC